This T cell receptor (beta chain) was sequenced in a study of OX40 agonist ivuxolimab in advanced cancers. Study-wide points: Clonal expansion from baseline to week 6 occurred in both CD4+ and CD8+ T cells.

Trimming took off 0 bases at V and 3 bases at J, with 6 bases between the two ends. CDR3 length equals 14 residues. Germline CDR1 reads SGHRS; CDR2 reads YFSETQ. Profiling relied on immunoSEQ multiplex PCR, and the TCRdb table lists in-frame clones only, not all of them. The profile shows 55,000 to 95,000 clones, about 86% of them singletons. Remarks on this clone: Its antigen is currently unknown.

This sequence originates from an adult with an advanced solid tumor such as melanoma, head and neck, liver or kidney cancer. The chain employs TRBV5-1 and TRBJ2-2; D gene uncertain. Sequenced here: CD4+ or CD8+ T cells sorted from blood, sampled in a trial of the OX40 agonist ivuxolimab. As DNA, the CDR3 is TGCGCCAGCAGCTTGGCTCTTCACACCGGGGAGCTGTTTTTT. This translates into CASSLALHTGELFF.